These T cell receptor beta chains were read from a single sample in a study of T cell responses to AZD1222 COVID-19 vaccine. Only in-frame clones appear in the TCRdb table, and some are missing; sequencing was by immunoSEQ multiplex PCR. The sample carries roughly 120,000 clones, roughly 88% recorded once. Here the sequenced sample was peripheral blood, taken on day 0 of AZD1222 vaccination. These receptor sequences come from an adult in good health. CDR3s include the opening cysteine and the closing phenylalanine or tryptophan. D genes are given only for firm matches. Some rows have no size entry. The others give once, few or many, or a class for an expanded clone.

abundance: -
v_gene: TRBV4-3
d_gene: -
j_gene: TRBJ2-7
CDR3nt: TGCGCCAGCAGCCAAGAACATGTGGCTATCTACGAGCAGTACTTC
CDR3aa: CASSQEHVAIYEQYF

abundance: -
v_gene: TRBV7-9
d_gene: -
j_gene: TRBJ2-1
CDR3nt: TGTGCCAGCAGCTTAGGGACCACCAATGAGCAGTTCTTC
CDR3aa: CASSLGTTNEQFF

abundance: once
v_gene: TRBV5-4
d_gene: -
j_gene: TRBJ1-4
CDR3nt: TGTGCCAGCAGCAGAGCAACTAATGAAAAACTGTTTTTT
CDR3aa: CASSRATNEKLFF

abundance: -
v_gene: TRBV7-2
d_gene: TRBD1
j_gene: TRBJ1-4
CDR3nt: TGTGCCAGCACCCAGGGGGGGTCTAATGAAAAACTGTTTTTT
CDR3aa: CASTQGGSNEKLFF

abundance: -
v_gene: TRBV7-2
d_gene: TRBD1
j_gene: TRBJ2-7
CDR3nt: TGTGCCAGCAGCGTCCGTCCGGGACAGGAGTACGAGCAGTACTTC
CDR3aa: CASSVRPGQEYEQYF

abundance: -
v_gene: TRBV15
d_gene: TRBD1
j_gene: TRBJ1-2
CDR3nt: TGTGCCACCAGCTTTTCGACAGGGGGGTATGGCTACACCTTC
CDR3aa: CATSFSTGGYGYTF

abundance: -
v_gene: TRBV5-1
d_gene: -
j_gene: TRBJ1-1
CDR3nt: TGCGCCAGCAGCTTGGGGGGAGGGAACACTGAAGCTTTCTTT
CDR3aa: CASSLGGGNTEAFF

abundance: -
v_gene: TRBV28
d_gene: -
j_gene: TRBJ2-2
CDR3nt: TGTGCCAGCATCCCCGGGGGGCTAGGGAACACCGGGGAGCTGTTTTTT
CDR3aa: CASIPGGLGNTGELFF

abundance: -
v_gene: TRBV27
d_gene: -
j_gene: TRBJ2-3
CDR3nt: TGTGCCAGCAGTACGGGCCGGACAGCTAAATTCACAGATACGCAGTATTTT
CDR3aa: CASSTGRTAKFTDTQYF

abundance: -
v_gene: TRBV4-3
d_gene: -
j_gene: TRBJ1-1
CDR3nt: TGCGCCAGCAGCCAAGATTTCCCTAGGCCCACTGAAGCTTTCTTT
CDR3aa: CASSQDFPRPTEAFF

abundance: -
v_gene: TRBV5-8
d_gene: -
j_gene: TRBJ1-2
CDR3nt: TGTGCCAGCAGCTTGGGGGACACTTCCTATGGCTACACCTTC
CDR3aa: CASSLGDTSYGYTF

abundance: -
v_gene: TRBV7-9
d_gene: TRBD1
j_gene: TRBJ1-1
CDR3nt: TGTGCCAGCAGCTTAACCCAGGACAGGGAAGCTTTCTTT
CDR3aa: CASSLTQDREAFF

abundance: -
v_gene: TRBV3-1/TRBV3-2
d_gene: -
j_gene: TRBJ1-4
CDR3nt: TGTGCCAGCAGCCTTGGCGGGGTCGAAAAACTGTTTTTT
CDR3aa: CASSLGGVEKLFF

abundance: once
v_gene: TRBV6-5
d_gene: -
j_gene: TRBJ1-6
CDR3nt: TGTGCCAGCGGGGGGGTCTCGTCCTATAATTCACCCCTCCACTTT
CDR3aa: CASGGVSSYNSPLHF

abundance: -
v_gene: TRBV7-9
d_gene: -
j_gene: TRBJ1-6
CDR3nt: TGTGCCAGCAGCTTAGGGGGCGGTGCCTATAATTCACCCCTCCACTTT
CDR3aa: CASSLGGGAYNSPLHF

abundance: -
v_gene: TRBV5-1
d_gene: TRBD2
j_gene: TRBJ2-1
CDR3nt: TGCGCCAGCAGCAATTGGACTAGCCTCCTCTCCTACAATGAGCAGTTCTTC
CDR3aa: CASSNWTSLLSYNEQFF

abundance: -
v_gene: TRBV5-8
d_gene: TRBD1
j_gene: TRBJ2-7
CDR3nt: TGTGCCAGCAGTAGGACAGGGCCCTACGAGCAGTACTTC
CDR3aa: CASSRTGPYEQYF

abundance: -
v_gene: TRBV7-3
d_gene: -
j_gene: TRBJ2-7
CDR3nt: TGTGCCAGCAGCCCCCCCCCTCTACGGGGCGGGGTTAGTTCGTACGAGCAGTACTTC
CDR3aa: CASSPPPLRGGVSSYEQYF

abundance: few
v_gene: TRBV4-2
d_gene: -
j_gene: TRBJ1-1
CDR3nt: TGTGCCAGCAGCCAAGTATCTAACACTGAAGCTTTCTTT
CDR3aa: CASSQVSNTEAFF

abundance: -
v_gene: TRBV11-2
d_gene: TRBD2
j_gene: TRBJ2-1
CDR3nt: TGTGCCAGCACCAGTAGCGGGGCACTCTACAATGAGCAGTTCTTC
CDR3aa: CASTSSGALYNEQFF

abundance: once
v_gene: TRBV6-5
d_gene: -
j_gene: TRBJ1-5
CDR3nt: TGTGCCAGCAAAAGGGAGCCGAATCAGCCCCAGCATTTT
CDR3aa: CASKREPNQPQHF

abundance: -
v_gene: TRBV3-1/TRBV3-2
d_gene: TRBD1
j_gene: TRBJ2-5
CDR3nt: TGTGCCAGCAGCCCTTTGGTTGGTACCGGGACAGGGATAGGTTCGGCGGAGACCCAGTACTTC
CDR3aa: CASSPLVGTGTGIGSAETQYF

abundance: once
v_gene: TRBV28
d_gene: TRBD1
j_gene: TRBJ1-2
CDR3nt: TGTGCCAGCAGTTCCTCCGGACAGGGGGACTATGGCTACACCTTC
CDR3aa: CASSSSGQGDYGYTF

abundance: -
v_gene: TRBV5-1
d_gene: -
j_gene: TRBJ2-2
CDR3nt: TGCGCCAGCAGCACCGCGGACAGCTACAACACCGGGGAGCTGTTTTTT
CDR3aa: CASSTADSYNTGELFF

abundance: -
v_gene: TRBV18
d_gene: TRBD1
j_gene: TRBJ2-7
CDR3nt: TGTGCCAGCTCAACAAGACAGGGGGCCTCCTACGAGCAGTACTTC
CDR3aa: CASSTRQGASYEQYF

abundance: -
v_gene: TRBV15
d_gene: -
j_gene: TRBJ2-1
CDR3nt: TGTGCCACCAGCAGAGATGGGGCTGCCGGGGAGTTCTTC
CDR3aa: CATSRDGAAGEFF

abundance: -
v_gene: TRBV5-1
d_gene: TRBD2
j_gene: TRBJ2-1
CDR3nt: TGCGCCAGCAGCTTGGCTAGCGGGGGCCGGGATGAGCAGTTCTTC
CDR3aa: CASSLASGGRDEQFF

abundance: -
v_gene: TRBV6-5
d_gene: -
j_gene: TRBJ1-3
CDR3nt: TGTGCCAGCGAAGACGGCTCTGGAAACACCATATATTTT
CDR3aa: CASEDGSGNTIYF